The clone carrying this TCR delta chain has only a few counts. Its antigen remains unidentified. This CDR3 has 22 residues. The J segment lost 0 bases and the V segment lost 2 bases, leaving 18 bases of the junction unmatched. Germline V lookup: CDR1 TSWWSYY, CDR2 QGS. This entry is derived from a study of Vδ1+ human thymocytes. General study points: Donors shared many TRG clonotypes but few TRD clonotypes. Highly polyclonal TRG and TRD repertoires with Gaussian CDR3 length distributions appeared in thymus. Despite high sort purity, roughly 20% of thymic T cell receptor delta sequences were Vdelta2.

The template was reverse-transcribed extracted RNA. The CDR3 regions were amplified by multiplex PCR from V-gene primers to a constant-region primer. TCRdb redid clone calling on the multiplex PCR reads using CATT. Seen here are approximately 24,000 delta-chain clones, more than 6.5% observed once, and the top ten hold more than 0.9%. Vdelta1+ thymocyte sorts reached between about 98% and 99.6% purity. The source material was Vdelta1+ gamma-delta thymocytes from the thymus. Sample subset: FACS-sorted CD3+ TCRalphabeta- TCRVdelta1+ TCRVdelta2- thymocytes. The V gene is TRDV1, the J gene TRDJ1, with TRDD3 identical over 13 bases. This clonotype was obtained from a girl less than two years old who had congenital heart surgery. The CDR3 reads CALGESPRTNWGIRPYTDKLIF. CDR3 in DNA: TGTGCTCTTGGGGAAAGCCCCCGAACGAACTGGGGGATACGCCCTTACACCGATAAACTCATCTTT.